The entry below describes one T cell receptor (beta chain). Original handling: Estimates of nucleated cell counts were drawn from the amplification of reference gene primers. Assay used: immunoSEQ multiplex PCR; TCRdb lists only in-frame clones, some missing. That table gives V, J and clone size, and the DNA gave D and trimming. Among over 250,000 clones listed, approximately 87% were seen once. The data derive from a study of blood T cell repertoires in COVID-19. Study context: Samples of COVID-19 (acute and convalescent) were obtained from the United States, Italy and Spain. T cells, B-cell-depleted T cells, or PBMCs supplied cDNA or gDNA.

The length of the CDR3 is 14 residues. V shed 4 bases and J 4 bases; nucleotides not matched to a gene: 6. Germline V lookup: CDR1 SEHNR, CDR2 FQNEAQ (reference sequence). The chain joins TRBV7-9 to TRBJ1-1; 7 nucleotides agree with TRBD1. The origin of this receptor is a woman aged 40 to 50 who had recovered from COVID-19. The sequenced sample was peripheral blood. The CDR3 nucleotides are TGTGCCAGCAGCTCCCAAGACAGGGCCACTGAAGCTTTCTTT. It encodes CASSSQDRATEAFF.